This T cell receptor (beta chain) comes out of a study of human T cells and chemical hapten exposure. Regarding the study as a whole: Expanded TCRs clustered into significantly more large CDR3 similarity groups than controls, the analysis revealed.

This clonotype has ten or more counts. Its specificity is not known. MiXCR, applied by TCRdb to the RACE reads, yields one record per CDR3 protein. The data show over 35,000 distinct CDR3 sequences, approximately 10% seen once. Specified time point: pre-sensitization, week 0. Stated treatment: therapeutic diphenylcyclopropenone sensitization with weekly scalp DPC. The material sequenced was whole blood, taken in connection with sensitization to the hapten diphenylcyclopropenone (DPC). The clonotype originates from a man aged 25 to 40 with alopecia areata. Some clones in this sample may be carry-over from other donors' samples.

CDR3 DNA: TGTGCCAGCAGCTTAATGTCTTGGACTGAAGCTTTCTTT. Translating gives CASSLMSWTEAFF. The rearrangement links TRBV7-3 to TRBJ1-1; D uncertain. The V end lost 1 base, the J end lost 5 bases, and 8 bases lay between the germline ends. The germline gives CDR1 SGHTA, CDR2 FQGTGA. The CDR3 length is 13 residues.